Presented here are 16 T cell receptor beta chains from one specimen sequenced in a study of blood T cell repertoires in COVID-19. Sequencing used immunoSEQ multiplex PCR; TCRdb keeps in-frame clones, though not all of them. This table has about 300,000 clones, nearly 90% appearing once. The sequenced sample was peripheral blood. These receptors all stem from a woman in her twenties or thirties with COVID-19, enrolled during active disease.

This rearrangement joins TRBV9 to TRBJ1-1, with D unclear. Looked up from germline, CDR1 is SGDLS and CDR2 is YYNGEE. This CDR3 is 13 amino acids long. Trimming cost V 4 bases and J 2 bases, with 9 bases left between them. For the CDR3, the DNA is TGTGCCAGCAGCAAGCAACCAAACACTGAAGCTTTCTTT. Its protein is CASSKQPNTEAFF.

The rearrangement uses TRBV5-6 and TRBJ1-2; the D is unclear. Germline lookup yields CDR1 SGHDT and CDR2 YYEEEE. Trimming left V 2 bases short and J 7 bases short, with 12 bases between. CDR3 length: 13 residues. CDR3 residues: CASSLRGLSGYTF. DNA of the CDR3: TGTGCCAGCAGCTTAAGAGGGTTATCTGGCTACACCTTC.

V is TRBV18 and J is TRBJ1-6, with no clear D. CDR3 length: 14 residues. The V end lost 3 bases, the J end lost 7 bases, and 10 bases lay between the germline ends. The V gene's germline CDR1 is KGHSH and CDR2 LQKENI. In nucleotides, the CDR3 is TGTGCCAGCTCACCGACTGTCGGGAATTCACCCCTCCACTTT. Translating it yields CASSPTVGNSPLHF. Drawing the rest from reference TRBV18 and TRBJ1-6, the complete variable domain is NAGVMQNPRHLVRRRGQEARLRCSPMKGHSHVYWYRQLPEEGLKFMVYLQKENIIDESGMPKERFSAEFPKEGPSILRIQQVVRGDSAAYFCASSPTVGNSPLHFGNGTRLTVT.

This chain links TRBV4-2 with TRBJ1-2; 9 bases agree with TRBD1. The CDR3 is made up of 14 amino acids. V trimming: 4 bases; J trimming: 2 bases; junction bases outside the gene matches: 2. CDR1 and CDR2 (germline): LGHNA, YNFKEQ. Written as DNA, the CDR3 is TGTGCCAGCAGCCGAGACAGGGGGAACTATGGCTACACCTTC. This encodes CASSRDRGNYGYTF.

V is TRBV24-1 and J is TRBJ2-2, with 9 bases fitting TRBD2. The J segment lost 3 bases and the V segment lost 1 base, leaving 5 bases of the junction unmatched. Germline V CDR1 and CDR2: KGHDR, SFDVKD. This CDR3 region has 17 residues. The CDR3 is CATSDLGGGAYTGELFF. The CDR3 nucleotides read TGTGCCACCAGTGATTTAGGCGGGGGGGCTTACACCGGGGAGCTGTTTTTT.

A few counts support this clone. The chain is built from TRBV15 and TRBJ1-1; D possibly corresponds to TRBD1 (5 bases). The V gene lost 3 bases and the J gene lost 5 bases, with 10 bases spanning the gap. CDR1 is LNHNV and CDR2 is YYDKDF in the germline V gene (reference sequence). This CDR3 region has 13 residues. CDR3 sequence: CATSSGQVTEAFF. In DNA form, the CDR3 reads TGTGCCACCAGCAGTGGACAAGTTACTGAAGCTTTCTTT. The full variable domain, its missing parts supplied by reference TRBV15 and TRBJ1-1, is DAMVIQNPRYQVTQFGKPVTLSCSQTLNHNVMYWYQQKSSQAPKLLFHYYDKDFNNEADTPDNFQSRRPNTSFCFLDIRSPGLGDTAMYLCATSSGQVTEAFFGQGTRLTVV.

This rearrangement joins TRBV19 to TRBJ1-1; no firm D call. CDR1 is LNHDA and CDR2 is SQIVND in the germline V gene (reference sequence). V lost 5 bases to trimming and J lost 2 bases, with 18 bases between them. The CDR3 consists of 16 residues. The DNA of the CDR3 is TGTGCCAGTAGTCCCTGGGTGGGCACAATCAACACTGAAGCTTTCTTT. Protein product: CASSPWVGTINTEAFF.

With respect to this clone: The junction departs from germline at one end; a sequencing error may be responsible. The chain recombines TRBV2 with TRBJ1-1; no firm D call. Germline assignment: CDR1 SNHLY and CDR2 FYNNEI. The CDR3 has 12 residues. DNA of the CDR3: TGTGCCAGCAGTCCTGGTTTAGGGAGGGAACTTTTT. Its protein product is CASSPGLGRELF.

The rearrangement uses TRBV10-1 and TRBJ1-6; 7 bases line up with TRBD1. The V gene end was trimmed by 10 bases and the J gene end by 8 bases; junction bases not matched to a gene: 8. The CDR3 length is 13 residues. Germline values: CDR1 WNHNN, CDR2 SYGVQD (reference sequence). The DNA of the CDR3 is TGCGCCATCATCCGGGACAGCTATTCACCCCTCCACTTT. Amino acid sequence: CAIIRDSYSPLHF.

The chain combines TRBV6-1 with TRBJ2-1, with D tentatively TRBD2 (7 bases). Looked up from germline, CDR1 is MNHNS and CDR2 is SASEGT. The CDR3 spans 17 residues. Deletions cut 4 bases from V and 7 bases from J, with 23 bases between. Written as DNA, the CDR3 is TGTGCCAGCAGTGCTTCTTTTGGGGGGGCGTTGGGAAATGAGCAGTTCTTC. It is translated as CASSASFGGALGNEQFF.

This clone occurred a few times. The chain employs TRBV19 and TRBJ2-1; a weak D match, TRBD2 (7 bases). The germline V gene has CDR1 LNHDA and CDR2 SQIVND (reference sequence). V was trimmed by 7 bases and J by 5 bases, leaving 18 bases between them. The CDR3 has 15 residues. CDR3 amino acids: CASTPGGGPNNEQFF. The CDR3 nucleotides read TGTGCCAGTACCCCCGGCGGGGGCCCCAACAATGAGCAGTTCTTC.

This chain links TRBV7-8 with TRBJ1-2; D remains unclear. Looked up from germline, CDR1 is SGHVS and CDR2 is FQNEAQ. The CDR3 is 15 residues long. V gave up 2 bases and J gave up 2 bases, with 12 bases separating them. The CDR3, as DNA: TGTGCCAGCAGCTTATCCCCGGGGAGAAACTATGGCTACACCTTC. This encodes CASSLSPGRNYGYTF.

The chain uses TRBV5-1 and TRBJ1-6; a weak D match, TRBD1 (5 bases). Trimming removed 0 bases from V and 7 bases from J, with 11 bases in between. Germline CDR1 and CDR2: SGHRS and YFSETQ. The length of the CDR3 is 15 residues. CDR3 coding DNA: TGCGCCAGCAGCTTGGTGGCGGGGGGGAATTCACCCCTCCACTTT. It is translated as CASSLVAGGNSPLHF. The entire variable domain, with the rest obtained from reference TRBV5-1 and TRBJ1-6, is as follows: KAGVTQTPRYLIKTRGQQVTLSCSPISGHRSVSWYQQTPGQGLQFLFEYFSETQRNKGNFPGRFSGRQFSNSRSEMNVSTLELGDSALYLCASSLVAGGNSPLHFGNGTRLTVT.

This chain joins TRBV27 and TRBJ1-1, with D hard to call. Germline CDR1 is MNHEY and CDR2 is SMNVEV (reference sequence). Trimming removed 2 bases from V and 8 bases from J, with 12 bases in between. The CDR3 has 13 residues. The CDR3 here is CASSLAGSSEAFF. The CDR3 region has the DNA TGTGCCAGCAGTTTAGCTGGGAGTTCGGAAGCTTTCTTT.

The sample holds a few counts of this clone. V gene TRBV10-1 combines with J gene TRBJ1-3; no definite D call. Germline lookup yields CDR1 WNHNN and CDR2 SYGVQD (reference sequence). The CDR3 has 15 residues. V was pared by 6 bases and J by 4 bases, with 16 bases between. The CDR3 loop reads CASRASGREGNTIYF. In DNA form, the CDR3 reads TGCGCCAGCAGAGCCTCCGGGAGAGAAGGAAACACCATATATTTT.

This clone was counted once. The chain recombines TRBV27 with TRBJ1-1; 8 bases are shared with TRBD1. The CDR3 runs to 14 residues. Germline V gene data show CDR1 as MNHEY and CDR2 as SMNVEV (reference sequence). Trimming cost V 4 bases and J 0 bases; bases outside gene matches: 1. The CDR3 nucleotides read TGTGCCAGCAGTTGGACAGGGATGAACACTGAAGCTTTCTTT. This codes for CASSWTGMNTEAFF.